These 19 T cell receptor beta chains originate from one sample sequenced in a study of shared clonotypes between healthy human individuals. Measured with immunoSEQ multiplex PCR; TCRdb has only the in-frame clones, and not every one. This sample has fewer than 800,000 clones; 92% occur once, and the top ten carry more than 20%. Terminally differentiated effector memory CD45RA+ cells were excluded from the naive CD8 cells, which were CD45RO-negative and positively selected for CCR7. Material for sequencing was naive CD8+ T cells sorted from blood. The receptors come from a young man in good health.

J is TRBJ1-1 and V is TRBV2; perhaps TRBD1 as D (5 bases). In germline, CDR1 is SNHLY, CDR2 FYNNEI. With 6 bases removed from V and 0 bases from J, the gap between germline ends came to 14 bases. The CDR3 is made up of 15 amino acids. The CDR3 is CASRGDWGMNTEAFF. For the CDR3, the DNA is TGTGCCAGCAGGGGGGACTGGGGAATGAACACTGAAGCTTTCTTT.

This clone is a singleton in its sample. The chain has TRBV13 and TRBJ2-1; D perhaps matches TRBD2 (6 bases). Trimming cost V 2 bases and J 2 bases, with 10 bases left between them. The CDR3 covers 15 residues. The V gene's germline CDR1 is PRHDT and CDR2 FYEKMQ (reference sequence). The CDR3 here is CASSLSGEAYNEQFF. In nucleotides, the CDR3 is TGTGCCAGCAGCTTATCCGGGGAGGCCTACAATGAGCAGTTCTTC.

The J gene is TRBJ2-5, the V gene TRBV27; 12 bases map to TRBD1. This CDR3 contains 17 residues. The germline CDR1 and CDR2 sequences are MNHEY and SMNVEV (reference sequence). Trimming cost V 5 bases and J 4 bases; bases outside gene matches: 11. The CDR3 nucleotides are TGTGCCAGCAGTAGACCCCGGGACAGGGGGCTTCCAGAGACCCAGTACTTC. Translation: CASSRPRDRGLPETQYF.

This clone was seen only once. The chain joins TRBV5-4 to TRBJ2-5; no clear D gene. The CDR3 spans 13 residues. V was shortened by 2 bases and J by 7 bases, with 12 bases between the two germline ends. Per the germline V gene, CDR1 is SGHNT and CDR2 is YYREEE (reference sequence). CDR3 coding DNA: TGTGCCAGCAGCTTCGGCAGCCCCGGGACCCAGTACTTC. Translating gives CASSFGSPGTQYF.

The V gene is TRBV28, the J gene TRBJ2-3; D uncertain. Trimming took 5 bases from V and 1 from J, leaving 19 bases between them. The CDR3 runs to 17 residues. Germline values: CDR1 MDHEN, CDR2 SYDVKM. The CDR3 bases are TGTGCCAGCAGTCGCCCGGAAAGGGCCACCCGCACAGATACGCAGTATTTT. Translated, it gives CASSRPERATRTDTQYF.

The chain joins TRBV29-1 to TRBJ2-1; possibly TRBD1 for D (6 bases). Germline lookup yields CDR1 SQVTM and CDR2 ANQGSEA. CDR3 length equals 14 residues. Trimming cost V 5 bases and J 4 bases, with 15 bases left between them. CDR3 sequence (DNA): TGCAGCGTTAAAACCGGGACAATTTACAATGAGCAGTTCTTC. Translating gives CSVKTGTIYNEQFF.

The CDR3, as DNA: TGCGCCAGCAGTGGAGAGACAGCGAACACTGAAGCTTTCTTT. Protein sequence: CASSGETANTEAFF. The gene calls are TRBV10-1 and TRBJ1-1; tentatively, D is TRBD1 (5 bases). The CDR3 is made up of 14 amino acids. Germline V CDR1 and CDR2: WNHNN, SYGVQD (reference sequence). Trimming cost V 4 bases and J 1 base, with 10 bases left between them.

The DNA of the CDR3 is TGTGCCAGTAGTACCGGGACAGTAAGAGGGACTAGCGGGACCCCGCTCGAGCAGTACTTC. Protein sequence: CASSTGTVRGTSGTPLEQYF. The chain is built from TRBV19 and TRBJ2-7, with TRBD2 matching over 13 bases. The CDR3 is 20 residues long. In germline, CDR1 is LNHDA, CDR2 SQIVND (reference sequence). Trimming cost V 4 bases and J 6 bases; bases outside gene matches: 21.

The rearrangement joins TRBV27 to TRBJ2-6; D possibly corresponds to TRBD1 (5 bases). V lost 4 bases and J 1 base, leaving 17 bases between the germline ends. Germline V gene data show CDR1 as MNHEY and CDR2 as SMNVEV (reference sequence). The CDR3 contains 18 residues. This CDR3 reads CASSSLIDSQSGANVLTF. The CDR3 DNA reads TGTGCCAGCAGTTCATTAATAGACAGTCAATCTGGGGCCAACGTCCTGACTTTC. The full variable domain, rest sourced from reference TRBV27 and TRBJ2-6, is EAQVTQNPRYLITVTGKKLTVTCSQNMNHEYMSWYRQDPGLGLRQIYYSMNVEVTDKGDVPEGYKVSRKEKRNFPLILESPSPNQTSLYFCASSSLIDSQSGANVLTFGAGSRLTVL.

V is TRBV7-9 and J is TRBJ1-2; maybe TRBD1 (5 bases). This CDR3 contains 12 residues. V was shortened by 7 bases and J by 6 bases, with 12 bases between the two germline ends. Germline values: CDR1 SEHNR, CDR2 FQNEAQ (reference sequence). The DNA of the CDR3 is TGTGCCAGCATAGGGGACCCCCATGGCTACACCTTC. Its protein product is CASIGDPHGYTF.

The J gene is TRBJ2-1, the V gene TRBV28; 7 positions match TRBD1. Germline CDR1 reads MDHEN; CDR2 reads SYDVKM. Unmatched junction bases numbered 15, after V lost 5 bases and J lost 5 bases. This CDR3 region has 17 residues. The chain's CDR3 is CASSPQFGQAEDNEQFF. For the CDR3, the DNA is TGTGCCAGCAGTCCACAATTCGGACAGGCGGAGGACAATGAGCAGTTCTTC.

This chain uses TRBV27 with TRBJ2-1; D gene ambiguous. Germline CDR1 is MNHEY and CDR2 is SMNVEV (reference sequence). The germline V and J ends were trimmed by 5 bases and 4 bases, with 12 bases remaining between them. The CDR3 loop spans 14 amino acids. The CDR3 sequence: CASSLSGRYNEQFF. The CDR3 DNA follows: TGTGCCAGCAGTCTTTCCGGGCGATACAATGAGCAGTTCTTC.

The chain carries TRBV5-5 and TRBJ1-5, with no clear D. V was pared by 0 bases and J by 1 base, with 5 bases between. The CDR3 consists of 14 residues. Germline loops: CDR1 SGHKS, CDR2 YYEKEE (reference sequence). This CDR3 reads CASSLASSNQPQHF. DNA for the CDR3: TGTGCCAGCAGCTTGGCGTCGAGCAATCAGCCCCAGCATTTT. Complete variable domain (other parts from reference TRBV5-5 and TRBJ1-5): DAGVTQSPTHLIKTRGQQVTLRCSPISGHKSVSWYQQVLGQGPQFIFQYYEKEERGRGNFPDRFSARQFPNYSSELNVNALLLGDSALYLCASSLASSNQPQHFGDGTRLSIL.

V is TRBV5-4 and J is TRBJ2-3; weak D call: TRBD1 (5 bases). Germline loops: CDR1 SGHNT, CDR2 YYREEE (reference sequence). The germline V and J ends were trimmed by 0 bases and 2 bases, with 22 bases remaining between them. This CDR3 is built from 19 residues. This chain's CDR3 is CASSLERGAGLNPTDTQYF. In nucleotides, the CDR3 is TGTGCCAGCAGCTTGGAGCGAGGTGCAGGGCTGAACCCCACAGATACGCAGTATTTT.

The rearrangement uses TRBV28 and TRBJ1-2; the D gene is possibly TRBD1 (5 bases). V shed 1 base and J shed 4 bases, with 16 bases lying between them. Germline V lookup: CDR1 MDHEN, CDR2 SYDVKM. The CDR3 covers 16 residues. The CDR3 bases are TGTGCCAGCAGTTTATTTCTCCCGGGGCTGGGCTATGGCTACACCTTC. Protein: CASSLFLPGLGYGYTF.

The chain employs TRBV29-1 and TRBJ2-7; possible D gene TRBD2, 6 bases. Trimming stripped 7 bases from V and 0 bases from J, with 13 bases between. This CDR3 contains 13 residues. Germline CDR1 reads SQVTM; CDR2 reads ANQGSEA. The CDR3 loop reads CSAEWGLSYEQYF. CDR3 sequence (DNA): TGCAGCGCGGAGTGGGGACTCTCCTACGAGCAGTACTTC.

V usage is TRBV28 and J usage is TRBJ2-3; no firm D call. The V end was cut by 6 bases, the J end by 0 bases, with 13 bases between. The CDR3 runs to 15 residues. Germline CDR1 is MDHEN and CDR2 is SYDVKM. As DNA, the CDR3 is TGTGCCAGCAGCCCTTTTTTCGGGAGCACAGATACGCAGTATTTT. Its translation: CASSPFFGSTDTQYF.

To note about this clone: Germline and junction disagree at one end, which may indicate a read error. The chain joins TRBV10-2 to TRBJ2-6; D is ambiguous. In germline, CDR1 is WSHSY, CDR2 SAAADI. This CDR3 is built from 18 residues. The CDR3: CASSLLRTSKKSGQRPDF. CDR3 DNA: TGCGCCAGCAGTTTACTCCGCACTTCTAAAAAGTCGGGCCAACGTCCTGACTTC.

The chain combines TRBV27 with TRBJ2-1, with D perhaps being TRBD1 or TRBD2 (5 bases each). This CDR3 region has 14 residues. Germline lookup yields CDR1 MNHEY and CDR2 SMNVEV (reference sequence). V lost 2 bases, J lost 4 bases, and 9 bases lay in between. The CDR3 DNA sequence: TGTGCCAGCAGTTTAGGGACCACATACAATGAGCAGTTCTTC. Residues: CASSLGTTYNEQFF.